This T cell receptor beta chain originates from a study of blood T cell repertoires in COVID-19. At the level of the study: COVID-19 samples collected from the United States, Italy and Spain covered acute and convalescent phases.

In the source study's methods: Amplified reference gene primers provided the basis for estimating nucleated cell counts. Produced via immunoSEQ multiplex PCR; TCRdb's table is partial and in-frame only. V and J calls and clone size are copied from that table; D and trimming were computed from the DNA. This table holds under 300,000 clones, roughly nine tenths found once. From germline, CDR1 is SGHRS and CDR2 YFSETQ. The CDR3 consists of 18 residues. With 1 base clipped from V and 4 bases from J, the junction kept 11 bases outside the gene matches. The chain couples TRBV5-1 to TRBJ2-1; TRBD2 matches at 10 bases. Sample: peripheral blood. The TCR originated in a woman aged 40 to 50 who had recovered from COVID-19. CDR3 sequence (DNA): TGCGCCAGCAGCTTGTCCCCAGCGGGAGGGCTCCAATACAATGAGCAGTTCTTC. Its protein is CASSLSPAGGLQYNEQFF. Using reference TRBV5-1 and TRBJ2-1 for the parts outside the CDR3, the full variable domain is KAGVTQTPRYLIKTRGQQVTLSCSPISGHRSVSWYQQTPGQGLQFLFEYFSETQRNKGNFPGRFSGRQFSNSRSEMNVSTLELGDSALYLCASSLSPAGGLQYNEQFFGPGTRLTVL.